These 10 T cell receptor beta chains originate from one sample sequenced in a study of regulatory T cells in long-lasting Graves disease. The time point denotes: persistent/refractory GD, antithyroid drugs over 5 years with positive TRAb. Extracted RNA from PBMCs served as the source of the TCR library. According to the study, TCR beta libraries were built with iRepertoire HTBI primers and CDR3-region Arm-PCR. TCRdb reprocessed the multiplex PCR reads via MiXCR and lists one record per CDR3 protein. The table records hundreds of thousands of distinct CDR3 sequences, 20% to 25% of them present only once. This sample comprised peripheral blood mononuclear cells (PBMCs), obtained when the disease was refractory, from a patient treated with antithyroid drugs. The receptors stem from a female donor with Graves disease.

This clonotype was recorded many times. The genes are TRBV28 and TRBJ1-3; D might be TRBD1 (5 bases). V was shortened by 5 bases and J by 0 bases, with 17 bases between the two germline ends. Germline-derived CDR1 and CDR2 are MDHEN and SYDVKM. CDR3 length: 17 amino acids. The CDR3: CASSPRDRLSSGNTIYF. The CDR3 DNA is TGTGCCAGCAGTCCCAGGGACCGGCTAAGCTCTGGAAACACCATATATTTT.

This clonotype turned up a few times. The V call is TRBV12-3 or TRBV12-4, the J call TRBJ2-3; TRBD1 agrees at 10 bases. The CDR3 extends over 17 amino acids. V shed 4 bases, J shed 4 bases, and the junction held 11 bases outside the gene matches. CDR3 DNA: TGTGCCAGCAGTTACAATCAAGGACAGGGGGTGGCAGATACGCAGTATTTT. Protein sequence: CASSYNQGQGVADTQYF.

This clonotype appeared many times. The rearrangement uses TRBV2 and TRBJ1-1; 7 bases match TRBD1. The trim removed 4 bases at V and 1 base at J, leaving 3 bases unmatched. This CDR3 is built from 14 residues. Germline values: CDR1 SNHLY, CDR2 FYNNEI. The CDR3 is CASSGDSKNTEAFF. The CDR3 coding sequence is TGTGCCAGCAGTGGGGACAGTAAGAACACTGAAGCTTTCTTT.

The sample holds many counts of this clonotype. The genes are TRBV27 and TRBJ2-5, with TRBD1 matching 11 bases. CDR1 is MNHEY, CDR2 SMNVEV, per germline (reference sequence). The CDR3 totals 14 residues. V dropped 3 bases and J dropped 6; count of bases not matched to a gene: 3. CDR3 nucleotides: TGTGCCAGCAGTTTCGGGACAGGGGGGAAGACCCAGTACTTC. It specifies CASSFGTGGKTQYF.

At least ten counts were recorded for this clonotype. The rearrangement links TRBV20-1 to TRBJ2-7, with a possible D match to TRBD2 (6 bases). The V gene's germline CDR1 is DFQATT and CDR2 SNEGSKA (reference sequence). Trimming shortened V by 5 bases and J by 7 bases, and 15 bases separated the two germline ends. The CDR3 runs 12 residues. The CDR3, as DNA: TGCAGTGCTCTTGGGGGGTGGGGTGAGCAGTACTTC. Translated, it gives CSALGGWGEQYF.

This clonotype was counted many times. The V gene is TRBV11-3, the J gene TRBJ2-6, with D perhaps matching TRBD1 (5 bases). This CDR3 comprises 16 residues. Looked up from germline, CDR1 is SGHNT and CDR2 is YENEEA. Trimming removed 6 bases from V and 0 bases from J, with 12 bases in between. CDR3 sequence: CASSYGANSGANVLTF. The CDR3 coding sequence is TGTGCCAGCAGTTATGGGGCGAACTCTGGGGCCAACGTCCTGACTTTC.

This clonotype has ten or more counts. The chain has TRBV12-3 or TRBV12-4 and TRBJ2-4; the D gene is possibly TRBD1 (6 bases). The CDR3 spans 14 residues. The V end lost 5 bases, the J end lost 5 bases, and 13 bases lay between the germline ends. The DNA of the CDR3 is TGTGCCAGCAGTGCACCGAGGACAGAAAACATTCAGTACTTC. As protein: CASSAPRTENIQYF.

This clonotype was seen a handful of times. The chain uses TRBV3-1 and TRBJ2-5; the D is unclear. The CDR3 has 15 residues. Germline V lookup: CDR1 LGHDT, CDR2 YNNKEL (reference sequence). V was pared by 3 bases and J by 6 bases, with 17 bases between. The chain's CDR3 is CASSQSENREQTQYF. CDR3 DNA: TGTGCCAGCAGCCAGTCAGAAAACAGAGAACAGACCCAGTACTTC.

On this clonotype: Being one base from a much bigger clone, this may be a read error. V usage is TRBV2 and J usage is TRBJ1-5, with unresolved D. The CDR3 totals 12 residues. Looked up from germline, CDR1 is SNHLY and CDR2 is FYNNEI. The CDR3 spells CASGEANQPQHF. DNA of the CDR3: TGTGCCAGCGGTGAAGCAAATCAGCCCCAGCATTTT.

The CDR3 nucleotides are TGCGCCAGCAGCCAGGGGGACAGCCATAATCAGCCCCAGCATTTT. Its protein product is CASSQGDSHNQPQHF. The gene calls are TRBV4-1 and TRBJ1-5; TRBD1 matches at 7 bases. CDR3 size: 15 residues. Trimming cost V 3 bases and J 4 bases; bases outside gene matches: 6. The germline CDR1 and CDR2 sequences are MGHRA and YSYEKL.